The 13 T cell receptor beta chains below were found in one sample sequenced in a study of cytomegalovirus exposure and HLA in healthy donors. The PCR contained 60 Vbeta and 13 Jbeta primers. Clones were sequenced by immunoSEQ multiplex PCR, and TCRdb holds only the in-frame ones, with some missing. The data show about 120,000 clones, with 77% seen just once and about 10% held by the top ten. The sample taken for sequencing was PBMCs. Receptors were obtained from a man in his forties or fifties in good health and CMV-seropositive.

The CDR3 DNA reads as TGTGCCTGGAGTAGACAGGGCCTCGAGCAGTACTTC. Its translation: CAWSRQGLEQYF. The J gene is TRBJ2-7, the V gene TRBV30, with TRBD1 identical over 7 bases. This CDR3 spans 12 amino acids. Germline V CDR1 and CDR2: GTSNPN, SVGIG (reference sequence). Unmatched junction bases numbered 4, after V lost 2 bases and J lost 6 bases.

The genes are TRBV11-3 and TRBJ2-5, with D perhaps TRBD2 (5 bases). The germline CDR1 and CDR2 sequences are SGHNT and YENEEA. The CDR3 sequence is 16 residues long. Trimming stripped 1 base from V and 3 bases from J, with 15 bases between. The CDR3: CASSLGGIGAKETQYF. CDR3 coding DNA: TGTGCCAGCAGCTTAGGAGGGATCGGTGCAAAAGAGACCCAGTACTTC. The full variable domain, rest sourced from reference TRBV11-3 and TRBJ2-5, is EAGVVQSPRYKIIEKKQPVAFWCNPISGHNTLYWYLQNLGQGPELLIRYENEEAVDDSQLPKDRFSAERLKGVDSTLKIQPAELGDSAVYLCASSLGGIGAKETQYFGPGTRLLVL.

The genes are TRBV5-1 and TRBJ1-4, with 7 bases matching TRBD1. The germline V gene encodes CDR1 SGHRS and CDR2 YFSETQ. This CDR3 has 15 amino acids. The ends lost 0 bases at V and 5 bases at J; junction bases unmatched: 4. The CDR3 coding sequence is TGCGCCAGCAGCTTGGCGGGACAGCAGAATGAAAAACTGTTTTTT. It specifies CASSLAGQQNEKLFF.

In this sample, this clone turned up a few times. The chain employs TRBV7-9 and TRBJ2-1, with a possible D match to TRBD2 (7 bases). The CDR3 contains 15 residues. Trimming took off 6 bases at V and 3 bases at J, with 15 bases between the two ends. Germline V gives CDR1 SEHNR, CDR2 FQNEAQ (reference sequence). CDR3 DNA: TGTGCCAGCAGTTATGCGGGGGCACACTACAATGAGCAGTTCTTC. This translates into CASSYAGAHYNEQFF.

The chain links TRBV7-3 to TRBJ1-1; D perhaps matches TRBD1 (6 bases). This CDR3 contains 14 residues. Germline V CDR1 and CDR2: SGHTA, FQGTGA. V lost 3 bases and J lost 6, with 14 bases in between. DNA for the CDR3: TGTGCCAGCAGCTTCCAGGGGTCTGGCGCTGAAGCTTTCTTT. This translates into CASSFQGSGAEAFF.

This clone was picked up one time. The chain links TRBV6-1 to TRBJ1-1; D not resolved. Trimming pared 3 bases from V and 2 bases from J, leaving 7 bases between. The CDR3 contains 13 residues. Germline V gene sequence: CDR1 MNHNS, CDR2 SASEGT. The DNA for the CDR3 is TGTGCCAGCAGTGACGGCGGAAACACTGAAGCTTTCTTT. This gives the protein CASSDGGNTEAFF.

The V and J genes are TRBV19 and TRBJ2-5, with D possibly TRBD2 on 5 matching bases. Per germline, CDR1 LNHDA and CDR2 SQIVND (reference sequence). CDR3 length: 15 residues. V dropped 6 bases and J dropped 1 base, with 15 bases sitting between them. CDR3 sequence reads: CASSPTRTGQETQYF. CDR3 bases: TGTGCCAGTAGCCCAACCAGGACTGGCCAAGAGACCCAGTACTTC. Drawing the rest from reference TRBV19 and TRBJ2-5, the complete variable domain is DGGITQSPKYLFRKEGQNVTLSCEQNLNHDAMYWYRQDPGQGLRLIYYSQIVNDFQKGDIAEGYSVSREKKESFPLTVTSAQKNPTAFYLCASSPTRTGQETQYFGPGTRLLVL.

The chain has TRBV28 and TRBJ2-2; D is perhaps TRBD2 (6 bases). This CDR3 is 11 amino acids long. Trimming took 11 bases from V and 6 from J, leaving 10 bases between them. The germline V gene has CDR1 MDHEN and CDR2 SYDVKM. The CDR3: CAGGFAGELFF. Written as DNA, the CDR3 is TGTGCCGGGGGGTTTGCCGGGGAGCTGTTTTTT.

V usage is TRBV27 and J usage is TRBJ1-1; 10 nucleotides align to TRBD1. This CDR3 has 15 residues. With V trimmed by 4 bases and J by 3 bases, 5 bases remained unmatched. Germline V gene sequence: CDR1 MNHEY, CDR2 SMNVEV (reference sequence). The CDR3 is CASSSGTGVYTEAFF. CDR3 DNA: TGTGCCAGCAGTTCCGGGACAGGGGTATACACTGAAGCTTTCTTT.

This clone was detected only once. The chain is built from TRBV7-2 and TRBJ1-3; no clear D. This CDR3 has 15 amino acids. Germline V gives CDR1 SGHTA, CDR2 FQGNSA. Trimming shortened V by 3 bases and J by 4 bases, and 13 bases separated the two germline ends. CDR3 in DNA: TGTGCCAGCAGCTTGCTCCGGGAGGCGGGAAACACCATATATTTT. Its translation is CASSLLREAGNTIYF. Combining the CDR3 with reference TRBV7-2 and TRBJ1-3 gives the whole variable domain GAGVSQSPSNKVTEKGKDVELRCDPISGHTALYWYRQSLGQGLEFLIYFQGNSAPDKSGLPSDRFSAERTGGSVSTLTIQRTQQEDSAVYLCASSLLREAGNTIYFGEGSWLTVV.

The chain employs TRBV18 and TRBJ2-6; tentative D call: TRBD2 (6 bases). V was clipped by 3 bases and J by 0 bases, with 15 bases between them. Per the germline V gene, CDR1 is KGHSH and CDR2 is LQKENI. This CDR3 region has 18 residues. CDR3 in amino acids: CASSPLGGVRSGANVLTF. The CDR3 DNA follows: TGTGCCAGCTCACCGTTGGGCGGGGTACGCTCTGGGGCCAACGTCCTGACTTTC.

This clone is medium-sized within its sample. The V call is TRBV11-2, the J call TRBJ2-7; weak D call: TRBD1 (5 bases). The CDR3 loop spans 13 amino acids. Germline V gene data show CDR1 as SGHAT and CDR2 as FQNNGV. Trimming cost V 5 bases and J 6 bases, with 14 bases left between them. CDR3 nucleotide sequence: TGTGCCAGCAGCGTCGGTCAGGGCTTCGAGCAGTACTTC. Translation: CASSVGQGFEQYF.

The CDR3 protein is CASSELSGRGDFEDGYTF. CDR3 sequence (DNA): TGTGCCAGCAGTGAACTCTCGGGCAGGGGGGATTTTGAGGATGGCTACACCTTC. V is TRBV25-1 and J is TRBJ1-2, with 7 bases aligning to TRBD1. V lost 2 bases to trimming and J lost 6 bases; unmatched junction nucleotides: 18. The CDR3 extends over 18 amino acids. CDR1 and CDR2 (germline): MGHDK, SYGVNS.